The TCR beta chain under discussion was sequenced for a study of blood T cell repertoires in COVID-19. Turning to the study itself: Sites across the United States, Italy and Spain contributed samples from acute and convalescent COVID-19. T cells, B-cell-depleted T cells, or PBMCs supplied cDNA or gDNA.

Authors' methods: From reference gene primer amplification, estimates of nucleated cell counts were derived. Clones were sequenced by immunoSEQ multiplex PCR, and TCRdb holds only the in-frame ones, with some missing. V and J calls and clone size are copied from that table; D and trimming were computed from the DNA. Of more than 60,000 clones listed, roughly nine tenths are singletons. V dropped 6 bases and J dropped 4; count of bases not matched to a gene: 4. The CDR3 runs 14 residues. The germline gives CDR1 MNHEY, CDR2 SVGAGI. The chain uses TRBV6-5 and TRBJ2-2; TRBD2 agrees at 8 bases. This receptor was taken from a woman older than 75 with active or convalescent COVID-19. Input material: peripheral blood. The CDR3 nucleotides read TGTGCCAGCAGGCGGGGGGCGGGCACCGGGGAGCTGTTTTTT. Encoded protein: CASRRGAGTGELFF.